This is a list of T cell receptor beta chains from one sample in a study of CXCR3-negative and CXCR3-positive naive CD8 T cells. TCRdb reworked the 5' RACE reads into one entry per CDR3 protein, no DNA. The sample's table shows 110,000 or so distinct CDR3 sequences. The sequenced sample consisted of naive CXCR3+ CD8+ T cells from blood. All receptors come from a human donor in good health. Some clones in this sample may be carry-over from other donors' samples. The CDR3 runs from the conserved cysteine through the conserved F or W.

v_gene,len,j_gene,CDR3aa
TRBV14,17,TRBJ1-1,CASSHYGTGVLSAEAFF
TRBV7-6,15,TRBJ2-7,CASSPWTGSSYEQYF
TRBV28,14,TRBJ2-5,CASSADRGKETQYF
TRBV10-3,18,TRBJ2-6,CAISEIEVRGSGANALTF
TRBV12-3/TRBV12-4,13,TRBJ2-7,CASSLWGRYEQYF
TRBV20-1,13,TRBJ1-2,CSAREQGAYGYTF
TRBV5-5,13,TRBJ2-7,CASSLGRYNEQYF
TRBV27,15,TRBJ2-1,CASSFLAGEYNEQFF
TRBV29-1,13,TRBJ1-5,CSVGGDSNQPQHF
TRBV14,13,TRBJ2-7,CASRPGGHYEQYF
TRBV10-2,15,TRBJ2-7,CASRAGLLLSYEQYF
TRBV7-2,14,TRBJ1-1,CASSSLQGNTEAFF
TRBV7-9,17,TRBJ2-7,CASSILGERADPYEQYF
TRBV12-3/TRBV12-4,15,TRBJ2-5,CASFPMTGAMETQYF
TRBV7-3,15,TRBJ2-1,CASSPHPSSYNEQFF
TRBV28,17,TRBJ1-2,CASSQAVGQGTNYGYTF
TRBV4-2,16,TRBJ2-7,CASSQDPAGGSYEQYF
TRBV7-6,14,TRBJ2-7,CASSVRDTSNEQYF
TRBV5-1,17,TRBJ2-7,CASRREPGTSGLYEQYF
TRBV7-9,14,TRBJ2-7,CASSLGGQAYEQYF
TRBV2,13,TRBJ1-5,CASKGQVNQPQHF
TRBV20-1,13,TRBJ2-1,CSARLMGNNEQFF
TRBV19,13,TRBJ2-4,CASSIGHENIQYF
TRBV4-1,16,TRBJ2-5,CASSQETSGGPGTQYF
TRBV7-9,15,TRBJ2-7,CASSLVAGGYNEQYF